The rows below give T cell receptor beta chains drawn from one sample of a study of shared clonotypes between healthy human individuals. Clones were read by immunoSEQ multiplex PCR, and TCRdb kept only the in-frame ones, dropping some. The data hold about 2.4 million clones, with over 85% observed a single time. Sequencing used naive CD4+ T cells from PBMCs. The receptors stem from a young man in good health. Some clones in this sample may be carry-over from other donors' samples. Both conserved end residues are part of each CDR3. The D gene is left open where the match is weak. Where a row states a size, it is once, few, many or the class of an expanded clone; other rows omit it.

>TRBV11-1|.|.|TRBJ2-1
CASSRTVWDNEQFF
TGTGCCAGCAGCCGGACAGTATGGGACAATGAGCAGTTCTTC
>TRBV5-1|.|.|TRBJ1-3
CASSLGSASGNTIYF
TGCGCCAGCAGCTTGGGTTCGGCATCTGGAAACACCATATATTTT
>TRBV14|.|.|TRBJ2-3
CASSQADTQYF
TGTGCCAGCAGCCAAGCAGATACGCAGTATTTT
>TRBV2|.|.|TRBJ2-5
CASSELGRGETQYF
TGTGCCAGCAGTGAGTTAGGGCGGGGAGAGACCCAGTACTTC
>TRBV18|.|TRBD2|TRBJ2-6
CASSPLARLAGGSSGANVLTF
TGTGCCAGCTCACCACTCGCACGACTAGCGGGAGGGAGCTCTGGGGCCAACGTCCTGACTTTC
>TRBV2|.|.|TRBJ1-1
CASTWANEAFF
TGTGCCAGCACCTGGGCCAATGAAGCTTTCTTT
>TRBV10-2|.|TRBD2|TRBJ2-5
CASSNKTSATPGTQYF
TGCGCCAGCAGCAATAAAACTAGCGCTACTCCTGGGACCCAGTACTTC
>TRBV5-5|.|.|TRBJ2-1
CASNRQSPSYNEQFF
TGTGCCAGCAACAGACAGTCCCCCTCCTACAATGAGCAGTTCTTC
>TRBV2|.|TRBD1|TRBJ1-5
CASSFTGALLNNQPQHF
TGTGCCAGCAGTTTCACAGGGGCCCTCTTAAACAATCAGCCCCAGCATTTT
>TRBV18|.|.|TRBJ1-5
CASSQQGPGSNQPQHF
TGTGCCAGCTCGCAACAGGGTCCAGGGAGCAATCAGCCCCAGCATTTT
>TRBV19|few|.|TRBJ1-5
CASQGNGPRGAQHF
TGTGCCAGCCAAGGGAACGGGCCACGTGGAGCCCAGCATTTT
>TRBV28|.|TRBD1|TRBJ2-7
CASSTPGTGMYEQYF
TGTGCCAGCAGTACCCCCGGGACAGGCATGTACGAGCAGTACTTC
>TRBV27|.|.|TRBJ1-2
CASSFRPDDYGYTF
TGTGCCAGCAGTTTTCGGCCGGACGACTATGGCTACACCTTC
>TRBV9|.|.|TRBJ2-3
CASSVGDSSSTDTQYF
TGTGCCAGCAGCGTAGGAGACAGCTCTTCCACAGATACGCAGTATTTT
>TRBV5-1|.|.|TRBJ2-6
CASSLPDNSGANVLTF
TGCGCCAGCAGCCTACCCGACAACTCTGGGGCCAACGTCCTGACTTTC
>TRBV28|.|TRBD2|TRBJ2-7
CASSFSSGPTYEQYF
TGTGCCAGCAGTTTTTCTAGCGGGCCAACCTACGAGCAGTACTTC
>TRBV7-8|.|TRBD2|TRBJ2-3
CASSLTLTSGSFGTDTQYF
TGTGCCAGCAGCTTAACTTTAACTAGCGGGAGTTTCGGCACAGATACGCAGTATTTT
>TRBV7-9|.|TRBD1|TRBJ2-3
CASSRGTGLSTDTQYF
TGTGCCAGCAGCAGGGGGACAGGCCTTAGCACAGATACGCAGTATTTT
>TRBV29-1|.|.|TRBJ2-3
CSGHLTDTQYF
TGCAGCGGACACCTGACAGATACGCAGTATTTT
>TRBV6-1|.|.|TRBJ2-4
CASSPPNIQYF
TGTGCCAGCAGCCCCCCCAACATTCAGTACTTC
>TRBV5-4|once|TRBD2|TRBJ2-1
CASSLLLAGGNNEQFF
TGTGCCAGCAGCCTGCTCCTAGCGGGAGGGAACAATGAGCAGTTCTTC
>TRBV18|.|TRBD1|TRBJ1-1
CASSSGTGAEAFF
TGTGCCAGCTCATCAGGGACAGGGGCTGAAGCTTTCTTT
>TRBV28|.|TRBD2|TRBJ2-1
CASTTELAGVNEQFF
TGTGCCAGCACCACGGAACTAGCGGGAGTTAATGAGCAGTTCTTC
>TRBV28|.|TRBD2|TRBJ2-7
CASSRASGDYEQYF
TGTGCCAGCAGTCGGGCTAGCGGAGATTACGAGCAGTACTTC
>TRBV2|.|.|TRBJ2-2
CASSVQGTGELFF
TGTGCCAGCAGTGTACAGGGCACCGGGGAGCTGTTTTTT
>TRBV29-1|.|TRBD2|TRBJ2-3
CSVGGTSGVTDTQYF
TGCAGCGTTGGGGGGACTAGCGGTGTCACAGATACGCAGTATTTT
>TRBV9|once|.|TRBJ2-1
CASSGGISYNEQFF
TGTGCCAGCAGCGGGGGGATCTCCTACAATGAGCAGTTCTTC
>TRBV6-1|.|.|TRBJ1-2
CASRAYDAGYTF
TGTGCCAGCAGGGCGTATGACGCGGGCTACACCTTC
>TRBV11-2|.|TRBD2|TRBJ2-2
CASSPQAGANTGELFF
TGTGCCAGCAGCCCCCAGGCGGGAGCGAACACCGGGGAGCTGTTTTTT
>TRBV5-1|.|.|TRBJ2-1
CASSPTLSSYNEQFF
TGCGCCAGCAGCCCGACGCTTAGCTCCTACAATGAGCAGTTCTTC
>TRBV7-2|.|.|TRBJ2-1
CASSLTRDSYNEQFF
TGTGCCAGCAGCTTAACTAGGGACTCCTACAATGAGCAGTTCTTC
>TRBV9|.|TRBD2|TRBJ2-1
CASSAGGAGGVEQFF
TGTGCCAGCAGCGCTGGCGGAGCGGGAGGGGTTGAGCAGTTCTTC
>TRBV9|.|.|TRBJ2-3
CASSRGGGATDTQYF
TGTGCCAGCAGCAGGGGAGGCGGCGCCACAGATACGCAGTATTTT
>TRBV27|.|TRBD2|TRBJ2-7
CASSFLASGTSEQYF
TGTGCCAGCAGTTTTCTCGCTAGCGGGACGAGCGAGCAGTACTTC
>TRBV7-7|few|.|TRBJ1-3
CASSQGTGNTIYF
TGTGCCAGCAGCCAGGGAACTGGAAACACCATATATTTT
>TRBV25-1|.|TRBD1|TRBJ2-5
CASTGDRGNQETQYF
TGTGCCAGCACCGGGGACAGGGGGAACCAAGAGACCCAGTACTTC
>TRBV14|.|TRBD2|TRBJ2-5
CASSQDWREGYQETQYF
TGTGCCAGCAGCCAAGATTGGCGGGAGGGCTACCAAGAGACCCAGTACTTC
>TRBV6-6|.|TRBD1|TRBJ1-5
CASSYSGTDNQPQHF
TGTGCCAGCAGTTACTCTGGGACAGATAATCAGCCCCAGCATTTT
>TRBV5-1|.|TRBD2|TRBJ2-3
CASSLELAGSTDTQYF
TGCGCCAGCAGCTTGGAACTAGCGGGAAGCACAGATACGCAGTATTTT
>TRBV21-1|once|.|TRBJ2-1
CASSKRETSGSRDEQFF
TGTGCCAGCAGCAAAAGGGAGACTAGCGGGAGCCGGGATGAGCAGTTCTTC
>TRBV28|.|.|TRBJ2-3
CASSRVADGDTQYF
TGTGCCAGCAGCCGCGTAGCGGACGGAGATACGCAGTATTTT
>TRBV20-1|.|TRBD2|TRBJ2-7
CSGGSGYEQYF
TGCAGTGGCGGGAGCGGCTACGAGCAGTACTTC
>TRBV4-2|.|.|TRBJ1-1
CASSPWGGVNTEAFF
TGTGCCAGCAGCCCATGGGGAGGGGTGAACACTGAAGCTTTCTTT
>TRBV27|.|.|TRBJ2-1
CAVGYLGDEQFF
TGTGCCGTGGGGTACCTAGGGGATGAGCAGTTCTTC
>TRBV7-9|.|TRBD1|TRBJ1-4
CASSPYRGLEKLFF
TGTGCCAGCAGCCCCTACAGGGGGCTCGAAAAACTGTTTTTT
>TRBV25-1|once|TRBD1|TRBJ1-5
CASSDGQGFSNQPQHF
TGTGCCAGCAGTGATGGACAGGGATTTAGCAATCAGCCCCAGCATTTT
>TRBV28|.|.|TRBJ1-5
CASSLYRRQPQHF
TGTGCCAGCAGTTTGTACCGGCGGCAGCCCCAGCATTTT
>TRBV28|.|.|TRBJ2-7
CASSLSYYEQYF
TGTGCCAGCAGTTTATCTTACTACGAGCAGTACTTC
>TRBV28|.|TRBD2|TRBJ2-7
CASSLLGLAGPEQYF
TGTGCCAGCAGTTTATTGGGTCTAGCGGGACCCGAGCAGTACTTC
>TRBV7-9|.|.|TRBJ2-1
CASSPGYNEQFF
TGTGCCAGCAGCCCGGGGTACAATGAGCAGTTCTTC
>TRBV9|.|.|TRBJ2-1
CASSRDALLYNEQFF
TGTGCCAGCAGCCGGGACGCCTTGCTCTACAATGAGCAGTTCTTC
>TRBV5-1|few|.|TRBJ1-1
CASSLTENTEAFF
TGCGCCAGCAGCTTGACAGAGAACACTGAAGCTTTCTTT
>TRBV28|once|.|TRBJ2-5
CASNLSGTQSQAQYF
TGTGCCAGCAATCTCTCCGGGACTCAATCCCAGGCCCAGTACTTC
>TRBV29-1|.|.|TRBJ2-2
CSVLTGINTGELFF
TGCAGCGTCCTTACAGGGATTAACACCGGGGAGCTGTTTTTT
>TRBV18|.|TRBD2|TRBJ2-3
CASSPGAGVWDTQYF
TGTGCCAGCTCACCAGGAGCGGGAGTATGGGATACGCAGTATTTT
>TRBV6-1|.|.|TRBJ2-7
CASSDRGPYEQYF
TGTGCCAGCAGTGATCGGGGACCCTACGAGCAGTACTTC
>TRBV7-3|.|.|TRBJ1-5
CASSLAGRGQPQHF
TGTGCCAGCAGCTTAGCAGGGAGGGGACAGCCCCAGCATTTT
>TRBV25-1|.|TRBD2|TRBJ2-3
CASSEFSWGGADTQYF
TGTGCCAGCAGTGAATTTTCGTGGGGGGGAGCAGATACGCAGTATTTT
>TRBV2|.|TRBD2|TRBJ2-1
CASRGSGGTEQFF
TGTGCCAGCAGGGGGAGCGGGGGCACCGAGCAGTTCTTC